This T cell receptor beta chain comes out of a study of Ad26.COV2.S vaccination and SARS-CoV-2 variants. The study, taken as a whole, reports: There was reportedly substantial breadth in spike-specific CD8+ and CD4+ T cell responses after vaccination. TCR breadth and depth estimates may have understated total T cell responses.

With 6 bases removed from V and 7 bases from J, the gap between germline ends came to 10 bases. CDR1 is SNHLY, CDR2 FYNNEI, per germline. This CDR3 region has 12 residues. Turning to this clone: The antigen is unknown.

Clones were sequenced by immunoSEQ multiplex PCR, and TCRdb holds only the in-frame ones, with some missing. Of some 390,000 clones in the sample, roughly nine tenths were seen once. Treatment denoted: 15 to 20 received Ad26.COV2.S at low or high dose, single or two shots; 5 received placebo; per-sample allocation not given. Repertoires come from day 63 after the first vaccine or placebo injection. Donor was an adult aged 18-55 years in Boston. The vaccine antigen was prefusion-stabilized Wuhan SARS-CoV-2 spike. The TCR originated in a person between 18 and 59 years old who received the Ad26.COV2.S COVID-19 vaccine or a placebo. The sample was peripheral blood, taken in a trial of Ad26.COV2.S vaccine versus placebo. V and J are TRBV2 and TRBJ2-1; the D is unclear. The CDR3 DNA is TGTGCCAGCAGCCCTGGGCGTAATGAGCAGTTCTTC. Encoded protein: CASSPGRNEQFF.